This TCR beta chain stems from a study of HIV-infected patients and healthy controls. Reverse transcription used about 500 ng RNA and constant-region primers for alpha and beta. Using multiplexing indices, alpha and beta chain libraries were generated apart by chain-specific third strand synthesis. TCRdb fed the 5' RACE reads into MiXCR, producing one record per CDR3 protein. The table lists 18,000 or so distinct CDR3 sequences, approximately 12% of them singletons. This clonotype was counted at least ten times. This CDR3 has 16 residues. V was pared by 2 bases and J by 1 base, with 7 bases of the junction left unmatched. Germline values: CDR1 SGHRS, CDR2 YFSETQ. Whole blood was used without fractionation, so all unsorted peripheral T cells were included.

Material: blood. The clonotype comes from an adult in good health. This sequence joins TRBV5-1 and TRBJ2-3; 7 bases align to TRBD1. For the CDR3, the DNA is TGCGCCAGCAGCTTTTTAGGGGGCTCGGGCACAGATACGCAGTATTTT. It encodes CASSFLGGSGTDTQYF.